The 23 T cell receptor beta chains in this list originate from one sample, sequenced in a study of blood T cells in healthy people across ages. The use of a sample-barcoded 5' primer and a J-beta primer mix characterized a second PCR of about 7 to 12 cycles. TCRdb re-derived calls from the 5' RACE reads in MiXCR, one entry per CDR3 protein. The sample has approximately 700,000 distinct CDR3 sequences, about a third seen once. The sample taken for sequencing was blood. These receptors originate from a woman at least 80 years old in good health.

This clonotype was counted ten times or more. The CDR3 protein is CASRRAGNNYGYTF. DNA of the CDR3: TGTGCCAGCAGGAGAGCAGGGAATAACTATGGCTACACCTTC. The chain has TRBV6-1 and TRBJ1-2; TRBD1 is a possible D gene (5 bases). The CDR3 extends over 14 amino acids. Germline lookup yields CDR1 MNHNS and CDR2 SASEGT. The ends were cut back, 6 bases at V and 1 base at J, with 12 bases in the middle.

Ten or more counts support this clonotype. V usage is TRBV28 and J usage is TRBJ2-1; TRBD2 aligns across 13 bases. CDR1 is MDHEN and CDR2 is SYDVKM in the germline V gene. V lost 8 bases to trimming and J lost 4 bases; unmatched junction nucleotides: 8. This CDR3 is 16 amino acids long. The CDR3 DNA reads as TGTGCCAGCGCCTCTTCGGGACTAGCGGGATACAATGAGCAGTTCTTC. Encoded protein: CASASSGLAGYNEQFF. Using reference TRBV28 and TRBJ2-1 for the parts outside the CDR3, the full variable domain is DVKVTQSSRYLVKRTGEKVFLECVQDMDHENMFWYRQDPGLGLRLIYFSYDVKMKEKGDIPEGYSVSREKKERFSLILESASTNQTSMYLCASASSGLAGYNEQFFGPGTRLTVL.

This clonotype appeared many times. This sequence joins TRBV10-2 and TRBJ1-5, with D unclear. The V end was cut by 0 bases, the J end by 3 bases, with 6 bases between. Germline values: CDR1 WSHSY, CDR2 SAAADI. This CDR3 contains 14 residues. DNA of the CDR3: TGCGCCAGCAGTGAGTCCGGACTCAATCAGCCCCAGCATTTT. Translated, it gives CASSESGLNQPQHF.

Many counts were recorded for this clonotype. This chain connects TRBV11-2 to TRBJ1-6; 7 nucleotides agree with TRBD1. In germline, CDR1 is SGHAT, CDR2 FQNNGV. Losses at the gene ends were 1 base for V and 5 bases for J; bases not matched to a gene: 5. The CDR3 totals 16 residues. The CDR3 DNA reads TGTGCCAGCAGCTTAGGGACAGGAGTGAATAATTCACCCCTCCACTTT. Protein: CASSLGTGVNNSPLHF.

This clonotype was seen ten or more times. CDR3 nucleotide sequence: TGTGCCAGCAGCTTCTTAGCGGGCCAGAAGAAAGAGACCCAGTACTTC. Its translation is CASSFLAGQKKETQYF. V gene TRBV7-9 combines with J gene TRBJ2-5; 7 bases are shared with TRBD2. CDR3 size: 16 residues. J lost 3 bases, V lost 3 bases, and 10 bases had no gene match. Per the germline V gene, CDR1 is SEHNR and CDR2 is FQNEAQ (reference sequence).

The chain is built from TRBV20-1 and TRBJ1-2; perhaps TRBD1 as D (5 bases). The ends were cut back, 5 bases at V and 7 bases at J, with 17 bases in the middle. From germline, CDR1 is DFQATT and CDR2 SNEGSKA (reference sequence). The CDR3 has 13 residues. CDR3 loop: CSAFPRKRGGYTF. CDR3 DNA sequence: TGCAGTGCTTTCCCCCGGAAGAGGGGTGGCTACACCTTC.

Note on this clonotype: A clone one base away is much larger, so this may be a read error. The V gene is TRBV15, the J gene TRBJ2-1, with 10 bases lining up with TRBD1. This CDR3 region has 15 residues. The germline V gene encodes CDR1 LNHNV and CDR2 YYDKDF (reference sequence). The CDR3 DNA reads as TGTGCCATCAGCAGCGGACAGGGGGACTACAATGAGCAGTTCTTC. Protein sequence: CAISSGQGDYNEQFF.

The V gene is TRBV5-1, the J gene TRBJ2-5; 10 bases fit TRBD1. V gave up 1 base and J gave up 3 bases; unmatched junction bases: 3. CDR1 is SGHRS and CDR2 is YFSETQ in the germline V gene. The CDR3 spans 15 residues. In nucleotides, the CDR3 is TGCGCCAGCAGCTTGCTCGGGACAGGGGAAGAGACCCAGTACTTC. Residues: CASSLLGTGEETQYF.

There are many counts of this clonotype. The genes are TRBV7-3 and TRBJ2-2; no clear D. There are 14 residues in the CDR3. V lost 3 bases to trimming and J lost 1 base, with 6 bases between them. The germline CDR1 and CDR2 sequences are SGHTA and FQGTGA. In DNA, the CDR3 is TGTGCCAGCAGCTTTGCGCAGAACACCGGGGAGCTGTTTTTT. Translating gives CASSFAQNTGELFF.

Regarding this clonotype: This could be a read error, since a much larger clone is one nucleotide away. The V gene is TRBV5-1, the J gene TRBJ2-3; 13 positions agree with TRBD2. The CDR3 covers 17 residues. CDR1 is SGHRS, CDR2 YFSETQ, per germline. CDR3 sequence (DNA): TGCGCCGGCAGCCCCGGACTAGCGGGGGTTTTCAGGGATACGCAGTATTTT. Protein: CAGSPGLAGVFRDTQYF.

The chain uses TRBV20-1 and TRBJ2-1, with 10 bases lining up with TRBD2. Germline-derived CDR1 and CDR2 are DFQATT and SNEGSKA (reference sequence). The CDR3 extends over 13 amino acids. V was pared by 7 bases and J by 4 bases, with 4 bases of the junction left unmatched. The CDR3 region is CSVAGGTYNEQFF. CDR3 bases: TGCAGTGTAGCGGGGGGAACGTACAATGAGCAGTTCTTC.

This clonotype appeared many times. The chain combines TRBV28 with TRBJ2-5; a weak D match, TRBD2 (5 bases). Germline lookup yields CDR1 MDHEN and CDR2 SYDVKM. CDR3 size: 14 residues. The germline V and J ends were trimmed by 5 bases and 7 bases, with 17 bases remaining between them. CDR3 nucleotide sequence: TGTGCCAGCAGTCCTGACCCCGCACGGGGGACCCAGTACTTC. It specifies CASSPDPARGTQYF.

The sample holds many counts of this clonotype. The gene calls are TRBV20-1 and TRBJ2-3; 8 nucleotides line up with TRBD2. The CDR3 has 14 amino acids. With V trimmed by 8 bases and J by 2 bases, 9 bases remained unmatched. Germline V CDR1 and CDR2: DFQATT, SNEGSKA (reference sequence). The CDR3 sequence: CSRPGLGDTDTQYF. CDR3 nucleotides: TGCAGTCGCCCGGGACTAGGGGACACAGATACGCAGTATTTT.

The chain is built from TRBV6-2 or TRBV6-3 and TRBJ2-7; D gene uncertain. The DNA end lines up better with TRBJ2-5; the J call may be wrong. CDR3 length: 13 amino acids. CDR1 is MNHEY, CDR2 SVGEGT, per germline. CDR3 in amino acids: CASSAGARETQYF. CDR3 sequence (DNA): TGTGCCAGTTCGGCCGGAGCGAGGGAGACCCAGTACTTC.

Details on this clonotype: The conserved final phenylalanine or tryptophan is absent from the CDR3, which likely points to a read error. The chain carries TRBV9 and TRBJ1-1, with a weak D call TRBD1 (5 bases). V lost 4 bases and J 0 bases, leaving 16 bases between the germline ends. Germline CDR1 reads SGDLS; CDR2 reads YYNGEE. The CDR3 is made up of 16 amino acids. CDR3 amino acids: CASSPILGGLNTEAFL. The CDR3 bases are TGTGCCAGCAGCCCTATCTTGGGGGGACTGAACACTGAAGCTTTCCTT.

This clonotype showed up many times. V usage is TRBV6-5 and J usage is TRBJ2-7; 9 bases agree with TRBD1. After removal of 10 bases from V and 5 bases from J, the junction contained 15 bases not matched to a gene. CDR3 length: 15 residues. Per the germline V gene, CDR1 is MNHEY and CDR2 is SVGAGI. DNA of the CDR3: TGTGCCACCGGTTACCTGATGGGACAGGGCCACGAGCAGTACTTC. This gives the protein CATGYLMGQGHEQYF.

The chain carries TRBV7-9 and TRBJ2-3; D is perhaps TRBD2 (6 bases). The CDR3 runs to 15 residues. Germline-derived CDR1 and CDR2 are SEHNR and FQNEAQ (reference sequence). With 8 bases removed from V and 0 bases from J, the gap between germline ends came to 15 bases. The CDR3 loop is CASGPPGLSTDTQYF. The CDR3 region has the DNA TGTGCCAGCGGCCCCCCGGGACTGAGCACAGATACGCAGTATTTT.

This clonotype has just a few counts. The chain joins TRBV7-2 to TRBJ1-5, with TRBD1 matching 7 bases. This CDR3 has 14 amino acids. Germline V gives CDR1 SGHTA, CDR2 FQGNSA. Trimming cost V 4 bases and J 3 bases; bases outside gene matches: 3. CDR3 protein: CASSSTGFNQPQHF. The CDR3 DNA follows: TGTGCCAGCAGCTCGACAGGGTTCAATCAGCCCCAGCATTTT.

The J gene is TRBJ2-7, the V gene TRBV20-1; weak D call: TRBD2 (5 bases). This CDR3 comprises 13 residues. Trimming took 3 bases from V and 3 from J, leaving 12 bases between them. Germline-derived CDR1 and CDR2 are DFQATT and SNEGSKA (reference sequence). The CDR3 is CSASIGDLYEQYF. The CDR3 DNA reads TGCAGTGCTAGCATCGGGGATCTCTACGAGCAGTACTTC.

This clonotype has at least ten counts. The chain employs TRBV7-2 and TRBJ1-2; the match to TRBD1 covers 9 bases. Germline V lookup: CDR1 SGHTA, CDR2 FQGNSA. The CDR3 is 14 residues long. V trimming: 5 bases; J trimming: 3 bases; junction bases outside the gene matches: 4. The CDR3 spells CASSKDRGDYGYTF. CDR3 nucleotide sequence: TGTGCCAGCAGCAAAGACAGGGGGGACTATGGCTACACCTTC.

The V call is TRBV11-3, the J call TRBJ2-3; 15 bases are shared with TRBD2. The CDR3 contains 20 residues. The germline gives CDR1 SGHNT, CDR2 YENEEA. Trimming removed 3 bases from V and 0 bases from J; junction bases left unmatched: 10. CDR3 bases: TGTGCCAGCAGCTTCCGGACTAGCGGGGGGGAAACTTCTAGCACAGATACGCAGTATTTT. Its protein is CASSFRTSGGETSSTDTQYF. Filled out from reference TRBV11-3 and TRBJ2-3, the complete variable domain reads EAGVVQSPRYKIIEKKQPVAFWCNPISGHNTLYWYLQNLGQGPELLIRYENEEAVDDSQLPKDRFSAERLKGVDSTLKIQPAELGDSAVYLCASSFRTSGGETSSTDTQYFGPGTRLTVL.

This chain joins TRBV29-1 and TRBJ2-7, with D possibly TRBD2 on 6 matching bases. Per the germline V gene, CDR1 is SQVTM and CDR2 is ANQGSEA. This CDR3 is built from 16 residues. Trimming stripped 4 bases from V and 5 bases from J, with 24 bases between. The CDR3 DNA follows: TGCAGCGTTGGGGCGGGGCGGCAGATACTAACCGACGAGCAGTACTTC. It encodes CSVGAGRQILTDEQYF.

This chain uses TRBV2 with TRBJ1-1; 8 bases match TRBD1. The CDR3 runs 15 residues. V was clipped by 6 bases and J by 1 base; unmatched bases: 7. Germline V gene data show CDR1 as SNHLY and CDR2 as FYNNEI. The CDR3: CASRGATGENTEAFF. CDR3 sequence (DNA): TGTGCCAGCAGGGGCGCGACAGGGGAGAACACTGAAGCTTTCTTT.